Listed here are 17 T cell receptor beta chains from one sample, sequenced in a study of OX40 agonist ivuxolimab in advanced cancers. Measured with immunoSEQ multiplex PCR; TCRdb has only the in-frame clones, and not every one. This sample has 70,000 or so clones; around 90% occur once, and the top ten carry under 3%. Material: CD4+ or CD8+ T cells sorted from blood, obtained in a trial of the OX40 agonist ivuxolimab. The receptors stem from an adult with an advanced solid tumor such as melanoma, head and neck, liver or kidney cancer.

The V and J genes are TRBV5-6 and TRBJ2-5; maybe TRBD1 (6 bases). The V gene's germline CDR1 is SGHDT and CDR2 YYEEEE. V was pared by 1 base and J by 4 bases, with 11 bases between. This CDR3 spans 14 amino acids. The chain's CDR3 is CASSLWGQTETQYF. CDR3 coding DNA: TGTGCCAGCAGCTTGTGGGGGCAGACAGAGACCCAGTACTTC. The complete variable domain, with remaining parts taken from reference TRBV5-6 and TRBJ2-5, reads DAGVTQSPTHLIKTRGQQVTLRCSPKSGHDTVSWYQQALGQGPQFIFQYYEEEERQRGNFPDRFSGHQFPNYSSELNVNALLLGDSALYLCASSLWGQTETQYFGPGTRLLVL.

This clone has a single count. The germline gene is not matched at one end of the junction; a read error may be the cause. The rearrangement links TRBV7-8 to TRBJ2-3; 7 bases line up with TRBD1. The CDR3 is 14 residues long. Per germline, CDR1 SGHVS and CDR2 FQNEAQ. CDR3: CASSLDRVGDTQYF. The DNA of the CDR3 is TGTGCCAGCAGTTTAGACAGGGTGGGAGATACGCAGTATTTT.

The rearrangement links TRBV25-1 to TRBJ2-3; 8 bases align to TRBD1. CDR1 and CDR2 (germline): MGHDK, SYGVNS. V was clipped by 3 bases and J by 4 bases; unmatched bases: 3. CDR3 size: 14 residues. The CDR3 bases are TGTGCCAGCAGTGAGTCAGGGGGCGCAGATACGCAGTATTTT. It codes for CASSESGGADTQYF.

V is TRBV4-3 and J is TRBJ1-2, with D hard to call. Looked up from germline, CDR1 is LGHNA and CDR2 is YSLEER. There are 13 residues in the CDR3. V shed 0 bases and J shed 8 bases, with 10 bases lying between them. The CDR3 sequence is CASSQEMRWGYTF. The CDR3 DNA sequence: TGCGCCAGCAGCCAAGAGATGAGATGGGGCTACACCTTC.

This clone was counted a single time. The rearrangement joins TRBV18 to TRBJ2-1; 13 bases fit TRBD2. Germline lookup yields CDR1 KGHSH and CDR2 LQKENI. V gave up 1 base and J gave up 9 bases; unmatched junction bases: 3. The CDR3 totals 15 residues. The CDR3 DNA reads TGTGCCAGCTCACCACTACTAGCGGGGGGGCGTGAGCAGTTCTTC. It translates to CASSPLLAGGREQFF.

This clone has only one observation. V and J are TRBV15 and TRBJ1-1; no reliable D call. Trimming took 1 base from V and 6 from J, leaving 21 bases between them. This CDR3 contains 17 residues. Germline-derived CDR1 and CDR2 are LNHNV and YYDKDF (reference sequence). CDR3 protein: CATSRVFTGGEVAEAFF. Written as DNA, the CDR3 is TGTGCCACCAGCAGAGTCTTCACGGGTGGTGAGGTGGCTGAAGCTTTCTTT.

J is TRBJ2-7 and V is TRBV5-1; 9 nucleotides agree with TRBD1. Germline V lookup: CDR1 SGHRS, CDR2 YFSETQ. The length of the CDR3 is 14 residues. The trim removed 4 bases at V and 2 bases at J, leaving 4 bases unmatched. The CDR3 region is CASSPGTGPYEQYF. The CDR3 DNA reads TGCGCCAGCAGCCCCGGGACAGGGCCCTACGAGCAGTACTTC.

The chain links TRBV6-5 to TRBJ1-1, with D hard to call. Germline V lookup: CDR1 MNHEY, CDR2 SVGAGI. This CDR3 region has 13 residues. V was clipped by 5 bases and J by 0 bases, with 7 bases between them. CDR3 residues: CASSLSLNTEAFF. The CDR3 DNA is TGTGCCAGCAGTCTTTCTCTGAACACTGAAGCTTTCTTT.

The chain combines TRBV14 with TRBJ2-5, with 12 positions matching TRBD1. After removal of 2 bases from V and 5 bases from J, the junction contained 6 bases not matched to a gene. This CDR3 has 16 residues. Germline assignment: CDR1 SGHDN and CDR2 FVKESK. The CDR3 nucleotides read TGTGCCAGCAGCCAACCGGGACAGGGGGCGAAGGAGACCCAGTACTTC. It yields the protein CASSQPGQGAKETQYF.

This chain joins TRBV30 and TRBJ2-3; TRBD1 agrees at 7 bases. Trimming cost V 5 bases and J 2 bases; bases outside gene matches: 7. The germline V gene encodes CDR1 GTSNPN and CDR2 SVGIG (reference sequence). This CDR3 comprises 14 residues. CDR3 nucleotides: TGTGCCTGGGATACAGGGGTGATCACAGATACGCAGTATTTT. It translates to CAWDTGVITDTQYF.

Here the CDR3 reads CASRAAGGNQPQHF. The DNA of the CDR3 is TGTGCCAGCAGAGCCGCAGGGGGGAATCAGCCCCAGCATTTT. The rearrangement links TRBV28 to TRBJ1-5; 7 nucleotides line up with TRBD1. V dropped 6 bases and J dropped 4; count of bases not matched to a gene: 6. CDR1 and CDR2 (germline): MDHEN, SYDVKM. The length of the CDR3 is 14 residues. Combining the CDR3 with reference TRBV28 and TRBJ1-5 gives the whole variable domain DVKVTQSSRYLVKRTGEKVFLECVQDMDHENMFWYRQDPGLGLRLIYFSYDVKMKEKGDIPEGYSVSREKKERFSLILESASTNQTSMYLCASRAAGGNQPQHFGDGTRLSIL.

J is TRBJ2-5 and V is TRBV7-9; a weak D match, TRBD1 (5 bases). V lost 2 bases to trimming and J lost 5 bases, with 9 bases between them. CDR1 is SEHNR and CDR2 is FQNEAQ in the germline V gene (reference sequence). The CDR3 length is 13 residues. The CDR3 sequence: CASSLSGLETQYF. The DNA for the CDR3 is TGTGCCAGCAGCTTATCAGGGTTGGAGACCCAGTACTTC.

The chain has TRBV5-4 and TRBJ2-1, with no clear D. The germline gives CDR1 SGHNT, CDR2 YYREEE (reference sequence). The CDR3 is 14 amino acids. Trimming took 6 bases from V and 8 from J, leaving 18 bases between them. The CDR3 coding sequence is TGTGCCAGCACCAGATCAGTGGTCGCCGATGAGCAGTTCTTC. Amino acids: CASTRSVVADEQFF. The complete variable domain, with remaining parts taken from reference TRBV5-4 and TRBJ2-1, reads ETGVTQSPTHLIKTRGQQVTLRCSSQSGHNTVSWYQQALGQGPQFIFQYYREEENGRGNFPPRFSGLQFPNYSSELNVNALELDDSALYLCASTRSVVADEQFFGPGTRLTVL.

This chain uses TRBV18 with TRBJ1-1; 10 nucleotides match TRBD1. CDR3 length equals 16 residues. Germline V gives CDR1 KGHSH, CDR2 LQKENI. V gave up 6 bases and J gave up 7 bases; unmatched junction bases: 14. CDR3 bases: TGTGCCAGCTCCCCAACCACGAGACAGGGGGCGGATGAAGCTTTCTTT. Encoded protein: CASSPTTRQGADEAFF.

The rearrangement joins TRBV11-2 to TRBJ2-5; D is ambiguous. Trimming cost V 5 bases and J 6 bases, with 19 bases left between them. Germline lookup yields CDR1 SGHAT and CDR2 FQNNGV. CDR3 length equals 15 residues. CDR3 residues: CASSPVMGGQKTQYF. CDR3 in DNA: TGTGCCAGCAGCCCTGTTATGGGTGGGCAAAAGACCCAGTACTTC.

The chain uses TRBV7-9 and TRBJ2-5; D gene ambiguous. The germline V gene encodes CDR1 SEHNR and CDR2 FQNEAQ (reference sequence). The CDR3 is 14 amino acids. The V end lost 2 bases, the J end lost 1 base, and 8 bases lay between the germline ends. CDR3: CASSLWQLQETQYF. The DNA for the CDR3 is TGTGCCAGCAGCTTATGGCAGCTCCAAGAGACCCAGTACTTC.

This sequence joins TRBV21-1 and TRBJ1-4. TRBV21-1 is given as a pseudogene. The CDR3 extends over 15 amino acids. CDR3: CASSRDGVPNEKLFF. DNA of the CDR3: TGTGCCAGCAGCCGCGACGGGGTCCCTAATGAAAAACTGTTTTTT.